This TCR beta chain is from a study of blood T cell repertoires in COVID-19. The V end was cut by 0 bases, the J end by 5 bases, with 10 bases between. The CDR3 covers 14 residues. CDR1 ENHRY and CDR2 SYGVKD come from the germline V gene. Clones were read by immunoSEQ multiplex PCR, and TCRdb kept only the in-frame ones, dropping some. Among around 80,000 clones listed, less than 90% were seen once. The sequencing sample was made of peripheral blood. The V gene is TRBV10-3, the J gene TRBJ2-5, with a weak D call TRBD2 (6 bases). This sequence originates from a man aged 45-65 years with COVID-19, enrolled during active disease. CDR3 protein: CAISESDYAETQYF. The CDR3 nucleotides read TGTGCCATCAGTGAGTCGGACTACGCGGAGACCCAGTACTTC.